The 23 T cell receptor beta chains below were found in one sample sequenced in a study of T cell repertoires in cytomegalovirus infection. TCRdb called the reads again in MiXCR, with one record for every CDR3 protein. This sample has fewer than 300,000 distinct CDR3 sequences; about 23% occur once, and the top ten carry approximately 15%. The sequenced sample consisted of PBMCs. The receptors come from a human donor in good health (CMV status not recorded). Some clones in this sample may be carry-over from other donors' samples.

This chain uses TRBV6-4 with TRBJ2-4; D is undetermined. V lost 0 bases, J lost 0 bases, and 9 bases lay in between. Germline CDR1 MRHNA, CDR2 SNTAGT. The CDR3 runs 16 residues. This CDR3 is CASSDSTRLAKNIQYF. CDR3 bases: TGTGCCAGCAGTGACTCAACGAGGTTAGCCAAAAACATTCAGTACTTC.

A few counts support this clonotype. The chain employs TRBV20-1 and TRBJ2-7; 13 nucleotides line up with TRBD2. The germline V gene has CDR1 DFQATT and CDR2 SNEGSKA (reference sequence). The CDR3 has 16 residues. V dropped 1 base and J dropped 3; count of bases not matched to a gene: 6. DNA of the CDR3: TGCAGTGCTAGAGTCGCGGGACTAGCGGGAATCTACGAGCAGTACTTC. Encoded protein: CSARVAGLAGIYEQYF.

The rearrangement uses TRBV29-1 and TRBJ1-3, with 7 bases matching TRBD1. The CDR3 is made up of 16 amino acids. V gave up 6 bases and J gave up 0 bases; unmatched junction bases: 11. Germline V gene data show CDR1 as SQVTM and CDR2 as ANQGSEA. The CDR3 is CSVGDSIYSSGNTIYF. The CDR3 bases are TGCAGCGTGGGGGACAGCATATACTCCTCTGGAAACACCATATATTTT.

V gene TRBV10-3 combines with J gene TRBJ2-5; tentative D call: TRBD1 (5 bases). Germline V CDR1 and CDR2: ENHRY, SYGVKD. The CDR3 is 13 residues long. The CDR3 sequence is CAHQAGSGETQYF. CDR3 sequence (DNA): TGTGCGCATCAAGCAGGGTCAGGAGAGACCCAGTACTTC.

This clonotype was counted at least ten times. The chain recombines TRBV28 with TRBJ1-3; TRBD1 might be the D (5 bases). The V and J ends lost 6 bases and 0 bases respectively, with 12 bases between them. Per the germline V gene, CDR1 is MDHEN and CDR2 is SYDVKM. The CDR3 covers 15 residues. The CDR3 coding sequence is TGTGCCAGCAGGGGACTGCAAAGCTCTGGAAACACCATATATTTT. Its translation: CASRGLQSSGNTIYF.

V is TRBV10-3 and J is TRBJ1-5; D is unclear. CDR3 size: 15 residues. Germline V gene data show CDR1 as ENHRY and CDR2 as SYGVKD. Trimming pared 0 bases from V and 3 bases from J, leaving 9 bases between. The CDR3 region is CAISESWTDNQPQHF. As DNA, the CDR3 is TGTGCCATCAGTGAGTCTTGGACGGACAATCAGCCCCAGCATTTT.

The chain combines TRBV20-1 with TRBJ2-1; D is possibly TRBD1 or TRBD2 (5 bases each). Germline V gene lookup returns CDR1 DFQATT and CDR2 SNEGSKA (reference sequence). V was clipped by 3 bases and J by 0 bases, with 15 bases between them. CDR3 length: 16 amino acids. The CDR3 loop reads CSARGRRGSSYNEQFF. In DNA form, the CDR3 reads TGCAGTGCTAGGGGTCGACGGGGCAGCTCCTACAATGAGCAGTTCTTC.

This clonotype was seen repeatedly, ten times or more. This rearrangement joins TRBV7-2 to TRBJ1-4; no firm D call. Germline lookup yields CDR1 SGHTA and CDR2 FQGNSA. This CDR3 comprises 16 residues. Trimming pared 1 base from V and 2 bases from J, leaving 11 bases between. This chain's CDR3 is CASSLVPGGTNEKLFF. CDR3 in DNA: TGTGCCAGCAGCTTAGTGCCGGGAGGGACTAATGAAAAACTGTTTTTT.

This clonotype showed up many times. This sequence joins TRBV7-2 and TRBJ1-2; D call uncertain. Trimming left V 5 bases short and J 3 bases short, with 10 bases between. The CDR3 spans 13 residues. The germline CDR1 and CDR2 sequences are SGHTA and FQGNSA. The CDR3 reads CASSLDGDYGYTF. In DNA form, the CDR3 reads TGTGCCAGCAGCCTTGACGGAGACTATGGCTACACCTTC.

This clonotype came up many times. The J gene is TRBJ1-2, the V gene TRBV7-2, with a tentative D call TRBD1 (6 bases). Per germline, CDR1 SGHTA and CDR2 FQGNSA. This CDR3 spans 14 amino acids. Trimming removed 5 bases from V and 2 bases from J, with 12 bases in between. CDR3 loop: CASSRVTGNYGYTF. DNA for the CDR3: TGTGCCAGCAGCCGTGTTACAGGGAACTATGGCTACACCTTC.

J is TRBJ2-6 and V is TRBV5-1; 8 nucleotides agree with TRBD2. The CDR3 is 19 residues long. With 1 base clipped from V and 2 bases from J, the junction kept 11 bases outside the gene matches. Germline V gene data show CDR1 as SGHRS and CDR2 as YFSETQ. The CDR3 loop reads CASSLPPRGGTTGANVLTF. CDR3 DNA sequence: TGCGCCAGCAGCTTGCCCCCCCGGGGGGGGACTACTGGGGCCAACGTCCTGACTTTC.

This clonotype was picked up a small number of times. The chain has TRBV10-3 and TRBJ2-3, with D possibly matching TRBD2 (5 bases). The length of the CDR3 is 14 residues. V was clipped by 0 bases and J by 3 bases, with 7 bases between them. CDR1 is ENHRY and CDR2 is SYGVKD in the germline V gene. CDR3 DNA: TGTGCCATCAGTGAGTCAGCGGTTACAGATACGCAGTATTTT. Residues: CAISESAVTDTQYF.

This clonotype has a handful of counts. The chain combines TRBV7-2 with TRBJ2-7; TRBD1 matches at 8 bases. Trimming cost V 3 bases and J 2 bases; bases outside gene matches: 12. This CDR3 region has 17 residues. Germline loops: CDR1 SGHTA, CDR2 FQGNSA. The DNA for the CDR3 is TGTGCCAGCAGCTTCAGGGGCGGGACAGGACCAACCTACGAGCAGTACTTC. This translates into CASSFRGGTGPTYEQYF.

CDR3 sequence (DNA): TGCAGCGTTGGGTCAGGGGGAGACGAGCAGTACTTC. Protein sequence: CSVGSGGDEQYF. V gene TRBV29-1 combines with J gene TRBJ2-7; 7 positions agree with TRBD1. CDR3 size: 12 residues. Germline V gives CDR1 SQVTM, CDR2 ANQGSEA. Trimming at V came to 4 bases and at J to 5 bases, leaving 5 bases not matched to a gene.

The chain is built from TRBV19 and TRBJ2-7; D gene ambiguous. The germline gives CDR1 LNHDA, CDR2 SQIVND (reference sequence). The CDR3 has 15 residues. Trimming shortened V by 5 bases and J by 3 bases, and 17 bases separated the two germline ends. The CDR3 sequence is CASSEAGGTYYEQYF. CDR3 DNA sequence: TGTGCCAGTAGTGAGGCTGGTGGCACCTACTACGAGCAGTACTTC.

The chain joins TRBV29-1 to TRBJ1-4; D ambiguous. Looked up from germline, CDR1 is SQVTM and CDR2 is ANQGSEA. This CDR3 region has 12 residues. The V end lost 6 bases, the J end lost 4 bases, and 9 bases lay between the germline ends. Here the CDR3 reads CSVGTVNEKLFF. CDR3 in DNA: TGCAGCGTGGGAACGGTTAATGAAAAACTGTTTTTT.

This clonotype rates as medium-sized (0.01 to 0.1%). The CDR3 DNA reads TGTGCCAGCAGCGCCACGCCGGGACAGGTCACCTACGAGCAGTACTTC. This codes for CASSATPGQVTYEQYF. The rearrangement links TRBV7-9 to TRBJ2-7; 8 nucleotides align to TRBD1. Germline values: CDR1 SEHNR, CDR2 FQNEAQ (reference sequence). The CDR3 consists of 16 residues. The ends lost 5 bases at V and 2 bases at J; junction bases unmatched: 11.

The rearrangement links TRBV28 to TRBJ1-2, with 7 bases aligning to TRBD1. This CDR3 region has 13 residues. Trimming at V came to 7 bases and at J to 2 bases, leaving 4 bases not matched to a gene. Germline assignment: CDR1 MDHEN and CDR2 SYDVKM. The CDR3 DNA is TGTGCCAGCAACATGGGACAGAACTATGGCTACACCTTC. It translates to CASNMGQNYGYTF.

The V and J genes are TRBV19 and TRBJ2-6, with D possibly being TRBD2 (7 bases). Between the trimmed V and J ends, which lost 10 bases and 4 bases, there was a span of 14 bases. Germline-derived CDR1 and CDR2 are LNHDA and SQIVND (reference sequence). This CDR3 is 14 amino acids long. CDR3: CATGRGAGANVLTF. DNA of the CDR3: TGTGCCACTGGACGGGGGGCCGGGGCCAACGTCCTGACTTTC.

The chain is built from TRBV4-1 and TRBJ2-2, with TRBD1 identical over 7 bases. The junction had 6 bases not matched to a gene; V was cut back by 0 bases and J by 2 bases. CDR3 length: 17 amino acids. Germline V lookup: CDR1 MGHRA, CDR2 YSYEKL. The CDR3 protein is CASSQDHRGANTGELFF. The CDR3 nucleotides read TGCGCCAGCAGCCAAGACCACAGGGGAGCCAACACCGGGGAGCTGTTTTTT.

CDR3 DNA: TGCAGCGTTGAAGTCCACCGGACTAGTTCAATTGAGACCCAGTACTTC. This codes for CSVEVHRTSSIETQYF. The chain is built from TRBV29-1 and TRBJ2-5; 7 nucleotides match TRBD2. The CDR3 runs to 16 residues. The germline V gene has CDR1 SQVTM and CDR2 ANQGSEA. V dropped 1 base and J dropped 5; count of bases not matched to a gene: 13.

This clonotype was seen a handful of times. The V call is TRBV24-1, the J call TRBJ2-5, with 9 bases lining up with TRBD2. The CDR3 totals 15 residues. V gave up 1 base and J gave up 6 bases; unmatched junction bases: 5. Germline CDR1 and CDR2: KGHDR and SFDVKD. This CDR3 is CATSDFSGGRKTQYF. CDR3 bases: TGTGCCACCAGTGATTTTAGCGGGGGTAGGAAGACCCAGTACTTC.

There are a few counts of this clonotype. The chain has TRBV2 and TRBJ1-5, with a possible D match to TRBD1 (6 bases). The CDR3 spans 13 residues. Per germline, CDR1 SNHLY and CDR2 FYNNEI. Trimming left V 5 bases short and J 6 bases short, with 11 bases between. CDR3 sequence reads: CASSWTEGQPQHF. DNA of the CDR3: TGTGCCAGCAGTTGGACAGAGGGTCAGCCCCAGCATTTT.